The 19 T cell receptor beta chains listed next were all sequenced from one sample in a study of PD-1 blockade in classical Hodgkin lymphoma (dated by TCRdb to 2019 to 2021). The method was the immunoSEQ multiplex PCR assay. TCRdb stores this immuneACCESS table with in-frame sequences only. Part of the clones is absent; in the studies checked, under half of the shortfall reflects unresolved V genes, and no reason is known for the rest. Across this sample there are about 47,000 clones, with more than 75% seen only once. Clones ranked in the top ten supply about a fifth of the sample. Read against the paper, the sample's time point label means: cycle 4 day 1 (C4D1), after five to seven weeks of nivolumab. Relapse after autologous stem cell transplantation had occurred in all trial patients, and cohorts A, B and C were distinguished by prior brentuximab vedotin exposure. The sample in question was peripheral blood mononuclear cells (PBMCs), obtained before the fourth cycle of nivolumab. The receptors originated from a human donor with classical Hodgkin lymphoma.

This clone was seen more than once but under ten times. This CDR3 reads CAWSETGPGGSFF. CDR3 nucleotides: TGTGCCTGGAGTGAGACGGGACCGGGGGGGTCTTTCTTT. V is TRBV30 and J is TRBJ1-1, with D perhaps matching TRBD1 (5 bases). There are 13 residues in the CDR3. Trimming took off 1 base at V and 12 bases at J, with 18 bases between the two ends. Germline V gives CDR1 GTSNPN, CDR2 SVGIG (reference sequence).

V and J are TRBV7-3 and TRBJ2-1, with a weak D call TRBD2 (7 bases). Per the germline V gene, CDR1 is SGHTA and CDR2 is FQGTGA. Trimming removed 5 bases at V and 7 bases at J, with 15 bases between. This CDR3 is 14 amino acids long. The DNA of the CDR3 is TGTGCCAGCAGCAGCTCGGGGGGCCCAAATGAGCAGTTCTTC. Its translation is CASSSSGGPNEQFF.

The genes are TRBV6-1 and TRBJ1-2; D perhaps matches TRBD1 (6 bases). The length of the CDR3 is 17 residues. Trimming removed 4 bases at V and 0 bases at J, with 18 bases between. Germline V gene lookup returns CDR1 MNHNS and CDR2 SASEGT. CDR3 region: CASSARLGTRTNYGYTF. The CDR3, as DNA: TGTGCCAGCAGTGCGAGGCTTGGGACACGGACTAACTATGGCTACACCTTC.

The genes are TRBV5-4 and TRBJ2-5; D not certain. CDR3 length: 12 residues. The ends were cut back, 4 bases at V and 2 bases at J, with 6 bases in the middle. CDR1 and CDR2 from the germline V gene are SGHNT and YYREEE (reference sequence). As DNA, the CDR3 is TGTGCCAGCAGCCTCGCACAAGAGACCCAGTACTTC. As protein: CASSLAQETQYF.

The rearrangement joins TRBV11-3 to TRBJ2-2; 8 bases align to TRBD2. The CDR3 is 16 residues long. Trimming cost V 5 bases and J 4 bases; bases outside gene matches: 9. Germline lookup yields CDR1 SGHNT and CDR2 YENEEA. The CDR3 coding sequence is TGTGCCAGCAGCCGCGGACTAGCCGAGAGCACCGGGGAGCTGTTTTTT. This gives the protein CASSRGLAESTGELFF.

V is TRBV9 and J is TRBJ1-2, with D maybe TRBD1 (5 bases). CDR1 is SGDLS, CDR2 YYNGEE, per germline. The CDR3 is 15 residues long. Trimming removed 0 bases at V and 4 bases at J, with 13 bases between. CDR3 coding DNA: TGTGCCAGCAGCGTAGAGGAGACAGCGATCTATGGCTACACCTTC. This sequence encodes CASSVEETAIYGYTF.

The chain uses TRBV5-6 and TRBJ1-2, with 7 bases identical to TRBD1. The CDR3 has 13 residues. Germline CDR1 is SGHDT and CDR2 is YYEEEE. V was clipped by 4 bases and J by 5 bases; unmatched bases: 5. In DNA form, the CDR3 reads TGTGCCAGCAGCATGGACAGGTCATATGGCTACACCTTC. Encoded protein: CASSMDRSYGYTF.

The CDR3 nucleotides read TGTGCCAGCAGCGTATCTGGGGGCTCTGGAAACACCATATATTTT. It yields the protein CASSVSGGSGNTIYF. V gene TRBV9 combines with J gene TRBJ1-3, with TRBD1 as a possible D gene (5 bases). Looked up from germline, CDR1 is SGDLS and CDR2 is YYNGEE. V was shortened by 1 base and J by 0 bases, with 8 bases between the two germline ends. The CDR3 runs 15 residues.

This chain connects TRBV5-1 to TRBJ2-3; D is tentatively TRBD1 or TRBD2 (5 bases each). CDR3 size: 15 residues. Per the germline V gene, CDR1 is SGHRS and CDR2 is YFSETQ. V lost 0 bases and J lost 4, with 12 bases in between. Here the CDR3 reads CASSLEGSSADTQYF. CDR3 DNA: TGCGCCAGCAGCTTGGAGGGGAGTAGCGCAGATACGCAGTATTTT.

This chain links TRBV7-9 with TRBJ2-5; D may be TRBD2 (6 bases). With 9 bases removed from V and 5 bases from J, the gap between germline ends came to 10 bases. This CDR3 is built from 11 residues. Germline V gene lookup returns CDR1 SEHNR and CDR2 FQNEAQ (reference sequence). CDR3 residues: CASRRVETQYF. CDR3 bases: TGTGCCAGTCGGAGGGTTGAGACCCAGTACTTC. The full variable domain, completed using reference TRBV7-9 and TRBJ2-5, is DTGVSQNPRHKITKRGQNVTFRCDPISEHNRLYWYRQTLGQGPEFLTYFQNEAQLEKSRLLSDRFSAERPKGSFSTLEIQRTEQGDSAMYLCASRRVETQYFGPGTRLLVL.

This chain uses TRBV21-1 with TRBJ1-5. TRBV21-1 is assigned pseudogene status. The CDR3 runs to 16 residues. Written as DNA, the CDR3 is TGTGCCAGCCCCCTCCCGGGGGCGGAGAGCAATCAGCCCCAGCATTTT. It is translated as CASPLPGAESNQPQHF.

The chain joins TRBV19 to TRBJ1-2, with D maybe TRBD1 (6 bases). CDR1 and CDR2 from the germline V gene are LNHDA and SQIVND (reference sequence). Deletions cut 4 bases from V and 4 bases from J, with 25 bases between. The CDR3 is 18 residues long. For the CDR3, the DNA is TGTGCCAGTAGTAGGAGGGGGGTCGGGGCAGGGCAAGGCTATGGCTACACCTTC. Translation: CASSRRGVGAGQGYGYTF.

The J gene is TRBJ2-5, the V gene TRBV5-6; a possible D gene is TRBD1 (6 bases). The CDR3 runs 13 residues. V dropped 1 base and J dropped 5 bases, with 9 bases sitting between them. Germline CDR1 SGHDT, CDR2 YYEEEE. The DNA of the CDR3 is TGTGCCAGCAGCTTGACAGGGATCGAGACCCAGTACTTC. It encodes CASSLTGIETQYF.

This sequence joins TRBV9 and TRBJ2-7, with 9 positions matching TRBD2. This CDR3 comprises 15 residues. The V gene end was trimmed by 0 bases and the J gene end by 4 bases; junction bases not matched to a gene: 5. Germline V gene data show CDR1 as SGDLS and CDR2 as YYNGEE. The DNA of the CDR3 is TGTGCCAGCAGCGTAGATGCTAGCGGGACGTACGAGCAGTACTTC. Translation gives CASSVDASGTYEQYF.

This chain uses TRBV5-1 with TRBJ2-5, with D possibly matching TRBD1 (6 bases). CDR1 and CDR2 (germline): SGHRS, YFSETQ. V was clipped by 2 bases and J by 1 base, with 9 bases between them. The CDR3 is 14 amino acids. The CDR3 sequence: CASSFLGAQETQYF. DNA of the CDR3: TGCGCCAGCAGCTTTTTGGGGGCCCAAGAGACCCAGTACTTC.

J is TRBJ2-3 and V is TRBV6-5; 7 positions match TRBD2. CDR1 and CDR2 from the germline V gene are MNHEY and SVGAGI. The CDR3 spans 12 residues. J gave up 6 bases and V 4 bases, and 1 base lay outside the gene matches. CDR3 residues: CASSSTSDTQYF. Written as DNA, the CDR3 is TGTGCCAGCAGTTCGACTAGCGATACGCAGTATTTT.

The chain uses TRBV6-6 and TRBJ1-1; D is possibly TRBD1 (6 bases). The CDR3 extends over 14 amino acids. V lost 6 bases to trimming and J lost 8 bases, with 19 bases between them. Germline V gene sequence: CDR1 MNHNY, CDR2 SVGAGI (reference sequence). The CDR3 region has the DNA TGTGCCAGCAGCGTCCTTGAGAGACAGGCCGAAGCTTTCTTT. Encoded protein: CASSVLERQAEAFF.

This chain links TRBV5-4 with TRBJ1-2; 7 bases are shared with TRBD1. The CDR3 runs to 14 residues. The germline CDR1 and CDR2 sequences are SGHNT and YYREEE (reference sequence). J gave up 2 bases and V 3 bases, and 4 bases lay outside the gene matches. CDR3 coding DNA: TGTGCCAGCAGCTCTGCAGGGGGAAACTATGGCTACACCTTC. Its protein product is CASSSAGGNYGYTF. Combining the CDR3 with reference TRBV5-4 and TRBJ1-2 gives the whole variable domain ETGVTQSPTHLIKTRGQQVTLRCSSQSGHNTVSWYQQALGQGPQFIFQYYREEENGRGNFPPRFSGLQFPNYSSELNVNALELDDSALYLCASSSAGGNYGYTFGSGTRLTVV.

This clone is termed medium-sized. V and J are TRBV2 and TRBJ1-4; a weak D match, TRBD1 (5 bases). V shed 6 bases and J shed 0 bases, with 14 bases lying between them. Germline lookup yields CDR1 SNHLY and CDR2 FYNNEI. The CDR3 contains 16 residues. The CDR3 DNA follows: TGTGCCAGCAGCGGGGGGGGAACCGCAACTAATGAAAAACTGTTTTTT. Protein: CASSGGGTATNEKLFF.